This T cell receptor beta chain stems from a study of blood T cell repertoires in COVID-19. Study information: Donors in the United States, Italy and Spain gave samples during acute or convalescent COVID-19. In each case, the material was cDNA or gDNA derived from T cells, B-cell-depleted T cells, or PBMCs.

Germline CDR1 MGHRA, CDR2 YSYEKL. V lost 0 bases and J lost 8; bases outside the gene matches: 13. This CDR3 is built from 18 residues. Source study methods: Amplifying reference gene primers gave estimates of nucleated cell counts. Generated by immunoSEQ multiplex PCR, the TCRdb table keeps only in-frame clones and is missing some. V and J calls and clone size are given by that table; D and trimming were obtained from the DNA. The repertoire consists of about 64,000 clones, with 80% to 90% occurring once and the leading ten covering more than 2.5%. This TCR was recovered from a man aged 50 to 59 with active COVID-19. V usage is TRBV4-1 and J usage is TRBJ2-1; 10 bases are shared with TRBD2. Sequencing was done on a sample of peripheral blood. CDR3 bases: TGCGCCAGCAGCCAAGAGGAGAGCGGGAGGGCCACAGTCTATGAGCAGTTCTTC. Protein: CASSQEESGRATVYEQFF.